This is a list of T cell receptor beta chains from one sample in a study of beta chain features in type 1 diabetes. Sequenced by immunoSEQ multiplex PCR; TCRdb stores in-frame clones only, minus some. The repertoire has 150,000 to 200,000 clones, roughly 59% of them found once; the top ten carry 0.08% to 0.095%. The specimen was naive CD4+ T cells from blood. The receptor set was obtained from a man aged 25-45 years with type 1 diabetes. The CDR3 runs from the conserved cysteine through the conserved F or W. Each record gives: CDR3 protein, CDR3 DNA, V gene, clone size, J gene, D gene. D genes are given only for firm matches. Clone size is stated in some rows and not others, as once, few, many or a class when expanded.

CASSLDRDQPQHF	TGTGCCAGCAGCTTGGATCGAGACCAGCCCCAGCATTTT	TRBV7-9	few	TRBJ1-5	-
CASSVGTDYGYTF	TGTGCCAGCAGCGTTGGAACCGACTATGGCTACACCTTC	TRBV14	-	TRBJ1-2	-
CASSLVGGDTQYF	TGTGCCAGCAGCTTAGTGGGGGGAGATACGCAGTATTTT	TRBV7-2	-	TRBJ2-3	-
CASSQGGAGYTF	TGTGCCAGCTCACAGGGAGGTGCTGGCTACACCTTC	TRBV18	-	TRBJ1-2	-
CASSLTSGAQETQYF	TGTGCCAGCAGCCTCACTAGCGGGGCGCAAGAGACCCAGTACTTC	TRBV4-2	-	TRBJ2-5	TRBD2
CASSLLDTSYEQYF	TGTGCCAGCAGCTTACTAGATACTTCCTACGAGCAGTACTTC	TRBV11-2	-	TRBJ2-7	-
CASRQGLPYEQYF	TGTGCCAGCAGGCAGGGACTGCCCTACGAGCAGTACTTC	TRBV28	-	TRBJ2-7	-
CASSVNQGNTEAFF	TGTGCCAGCAGCGTAAATCAGGGGAACACTGAAGCTTTCTTT	TRBV9	few	TRBJ1-1	-
CAWTRNSQGAGGYTF	TGTGCCTGGACACGGAATTCGCAGGGGGCGGGTGGCTACACCTTC	TRBV30	few	TRBJ1-2	TRBD1
CASSEELTVRRNTEAFF	TGTGCCAGCAGTGAGGAACTGACAGTTCGGAGGAACACTGAAGCTTTCTTT	TRBV25-1	-	TRBJ1-1	-